Listed below are T cell receptor beta chains from one sample, sequenced in a study of technical replicates of blood from several donors. Sequenced by immunoSEQ multiplex PCR; TCRdb stores in-frame clones only, minus some. The sample has about 16,000 clones; about nine tenths are singletons. The material sequenced was PBMCs. All receptors come from a human donor in good health. Each CDR3 is given with its conserved first and last residue. The order of the fields is J gene, D gene, clone size, V gene, CDR3 protein, CDR3 DNA. The D gene is left open where the match is weak. Rows may omit the clone size; those that give it use once, few, many or a size class.

TRBJ1-1	-	-	TRBV30	CAWIPPMNTEAFF	TGTGCCTGGATTCCTCCTATGAACACTGAAGCTTTCTTT
TRBJ2-4	TRBD1	-	TRBV19	CASSIGFWTGGNIQYF	TGTGCCAGTAGTATCGGGTTTTGGACAGGGGGGAACATTCAGTACTTC
TRBJ2-7	-	-	TRBV5-4	CASSWGTGSSYEQYF	TGTGCCAGCAGCTGGGGGACTGGGAGCTCCTACGAGCAGTACTTC
TRBJ1-1	-	-	TRBV6-1	CASTEGGVVVPEAFF	TGTGCCAGCACCGAAGGGGGGGTTGTAGTCCCTGAAGCTTTCTTT
TRBJ2-2	-	-	TRBV29-1	CSGDTSGTGELFF	TGCAGCGGGGACACGTCGGGCACCGGGGAGCTGTTTTTT
TRBJ2-2	TRBD2	-	TRBV10-2	CAATSGTNTGELFF	TGCGCCGCGACTAGCGGGACAAACACCGGGGAGCTGTTTTTT
TRBJ1-1	-	-	TRBV19	CASSMILRRGHTEAFF	TGTGCCAGTAGTATGATCCTGCGGCGGGGACACACTGAAGCTTTCTTT
TRBJ2-3	-	-	TRBV10-3	CAISGDPEAADTQYF	TGTGCCATCAGTGGAGATCCTGAAGCCGCAGATACGCAGTATTTT
TRBJ1-3	-	-	TRBV19	CASSETYSGNTIYF	TGTGCCAGTAGTGAAACCTACTCTGGAAACACCATATATTTT
TRBJ1-1	-	-	TRBV19	CASSSERTENTEAFF	TGTGCCAGTAGCTCGGAGCGGACAGAAAACACTGAAGCTTTCTTT
TRBJ2-1	TRBD2	-	TRBV27	CASSVRLAGGEQFF	TGTGCCAGCAGCGTGAGACTAGCGGGTGGTGAGCAGTTCTTC
TRBJ2-1	TRBD2	-	TRBV27	CASSPASGSYNEQFF	TGTGCCAGCAGTCCAGCTAGCGGTTCCTACAATGAGCAGTTCTTC
TRBJ2-7	-	-	TRBV28	CASSRTRMISYEQYF	TGTGCCAGCAGCCGCACGAGGATGATCTCCTACGAGCAGTACTTC
TRBJ1-2	-	once	TRBV19	CASSDRLWDYGYTF	TGTGCCAGTAGCGACAGGCTGTGGGACTATGGCTACACCTTC
TRBJ1-3	TRBD1	-	TRBV30	CAWKNRGQRTGNTIYF	TGTGCCTGGAAAAACAGGGGGCAAAGAACTGGAAACACCATATATTTT
TRBJ2-5	-	-	TRBV29-1	CSAYTTGSWETQYF	TGCAGCGCATACACCACAGGGAGCTGGGAGACCCAGTACTTC
TRBJ1-1	-	few	TRBV7-8	CASSLVEGINTEAFF	TGTGCCAGCAGCTTAGTGGAGGGAATCAACACTGAAGCTTTCTTT
TRBJ2-7	TRBD2	-	TRBV13	CASSFTSGSRGEQYF	TGTGCCAGCAGCTTTACTAGCGGGAGCCGGGGCGAGCAGTACTTC
TRBJ2-7	TRBD2	few	TRBV19	CASSIRLLTSGISYEQYF	TGTGCCAGTAGTATCCGACTTCTGACTAGCGGGATCTCCTACGAGCAGTACTTC
TRBJ2-3	TRBD2	-	TRBV27	CASSLSGTITDTQYF	TGTGCCAGCAGTCTATCCGGGACTATAACAGATACGCAGTATTTT
TRBJ1-5	-	-	TRBV7-9	CASSLKGEEPQHF	TGTGCCAGCAGCTTAAAGGGGGAAGAGCCCCAGCATTTT
TRBJ2-1	TRBD2	-	TRBV11-3	CASSQGTSGHNEQFF	TGTGCCAGCAGCCAGGGGACTAGTGGGCACAATGAGCAGTTCTTC
TRBJ2-6	TRBD1	-	TRBV18	CASSPPGTGNSGANVLTF	TGTGCCAGCTCACCACCGGGGACAGGGAACTCTGGGGCCAACGTCCTGACTTTC
TRBJ2-3	TRBD2	-	TRBV27	CASSLGGRGRTSGPLYTQYF	TGTGCCAGCAGTTTAGGGGGCAGGGGTAGGACTAGCGGACCGCTTTATACGCAGTATTTT
TRBJ1-1	TRBD1	few	TRBV7-9	CASSPGTGYTEAFF	TGTGCCAGCAGCCCTGGGACAGGGTACACTGAAGCTTTCTTT
TRBJ1-1	-	-	TRBV19	CASSIGPRWTEAFF	TGTGCCAGTAGCATAGGTCCCCGGTGGACTGAAGCTTTCTTT
TRBJ2-7	-	-	TRBV10-2	CATAPGLGAYEQYF	TGCGCCACTGCACCGGGACTGGGGGCCTACGAGCAGTACTTC
TRBJ2-3	TRBD2	once	TRBV6-5	CASKLAGGSDTQYF	TGTGCCAGCAAGCTAGCGGGAGGATCAGATACGCAGTATTTT
TRBJ1-1	-	-	TRBV29-1	CSVDREAFF	TGCAGCGTTGACCGTGAAGCTTTCTTT
TRBJ1-3	-	-	TRBV7-8	CASSSGDSGNTIYF	TGTGCCAGCAGCTCAGGGGACTCTGGAAACACCATATATTTT
TRBJ2-3	-	-	TRBV9	CASSVAFAGAGDTQYF	TGTGCCAGCAGCGTAGCCTTTGCGGGCGCGGGAGATACGCAGTATTTT
TRBJ2-2	TRBD1	-	TRBV11-2	CASSLEVNSRGRTNTGELFF	TGTGCCAGCAGCTTAGAAGTTAATTCGAGGGGGCGAACGAACACCGGGGAGCTGTTTTTT
TRBJ2-7	TRBD2	-	TRBV2	CASSEAAGGPYEQYF	TGTGCCAGCAGTGAGGCAGCGGGAGGCCCCTACGAGCAGTACTTC
TRBJ2-3	TRBD2	-	TRBV19	CASSIPVAGVTDTQYF	TGTGCCAGTAGTATCCCAGTAGCGGGAGTCACAGATACGCAGTATTTT
TRBJ2-5	-	-	TRBV5-1	CASRDSSWETQYF	TGCGCCAGCAGGGACAGTTCATGGGAGACCCAGTACTTC
TRBJ2-1	TRBD2	-	TRBV6-6	CASSSTSGGYNEQFF	TGTGCCAGCAGCTCCACTAGCGGAGGCTACAATGAGCAGTTCTTC
TRBJ2-5	-	once	TRBV29-1	CSAITTDQETQYF	TGCAGCGCCATCACGACAGATCAAGAGACCCAGTACTTC
TRBJ2-7	TRBD2	-	TRBV7-8	CASSLVASGKFYEQYF	TGTGCCAGCAGCTTAGTGGCTAGCGGGAAGTTTTACGAGCAGTACTTC
TRBJ2-5	TRBD1	-	TRBV27	CASSLSTITGGEGTQYF	TGTGCCAGCAGTTTATCAACTATAACAGGGGGCGAGGGGACCCAGTACTTC
TRBJ2-2	-	-	TRBV12-5	CASGLVLAGNTGELFF	TGTGCTAGTGGTTTGGTACTGGCGGGTAACACCGGGGAGCTGTTTTTT
TRBJ2-7	-	-	TRBV5-1	CASSTGGNPYEQYF	TGCGCCAGCAGCACCGGGGGAAACCCCTACGAGCAGTACTTC
TRBJ1-1	TRBD1	few	TRBV5-1	CASSWWTGVDTEAFF	TGCGCCAGCAGCTGGTGGACAGGGGTAGACACTGAAGCTTTCTTT
TRBJ2-7	TRBD2	-	TRBV29-1	CSVETSGDYEQYF	TGCAGCGTTGAAACTAGCGGAGACTACGAGCAGTACTTC
TRBJ2-5	TRBD1	-	TRBV28	CASSPPGQGARETQYF	TGTGCCAGCAGTCCCCCGGGACAGGGGGCACGGGAGACCCAGTACTTC
TRBJ2-5	-	-	TRBV30	CAWSPFETQYF	TGTGCCTGGAGCCCGTTTGAGACCCAGTACTTC
TRBJ2-4	TRBD2	once	TRBV19	CASKRFGGEGNIQYF	TGTGCCAGTAAGAGGTTCGGGGGGGAGGGGAACATTCAGTACTTC
TRBJ2-1	TRBD2	-	TRBV4-1	CASSHPGLAGGPDRDEQFF	TGCGCCAGCAGCCACCCGGGACTAGCGGGAGGGCCGGATAGGGATGAGCAGTTCTTC
TRBJ2-7	-	-	TRBV4-1	CASSQDTGNEQYF	TGCGCCAGCAGCCAAGATACAGGCAACGAGCAGTACTTC
TRBJ1-2	TRBD1	-	TRBV18	CASSEGASRGYTF	TGTGCCAGCTCTGAGGGGGCCTCGCGTGGCTACACCTTC
TRBJ2-3	TRBD2	once	TRBV19	CASSIPGRAPDTQYF	TGTGCCAGTAGTATTCCCGGGAGGGCCCCGGATACGCAGTATTTT